The sequence of this T cell receptor (beta chain) was determined in a study of prognosis after radiotherapy for stage I lung cancer. Study at large: In this cohort, every patient with non-small cell lung cancer was regarded as medically inoperable. Radiotherapy preceded distant metastases in several patients (median about 7 months); under 19 showed no significant progression. The patients comprised over 10 men and 5 or 6 women, spanning ages about 53 to 84 and having a median of about 70 years.

Study conclusions and caveats: Post-therapy Shannon entropy was lower in patients developing distant metastases following stereotactic body radiation therapy.

CDR1 and CDR2 from the germline V gene are MNHEY and SMNVEV (reference sequence). The CDR3 has 16 residues. Trimming took off 0 bases at V and 6 bases at J, with 16 bases between the two ends. Details on this clonotype: Antigen unknown.

The genomic DNA TCR beta CDR3 region underwent two rounds of multiplex PCR. With primers specific to each TRBV and TRBJ gene, the first-round PCR was performed. TCRdb reprocessed the multiplex PCR reads via MiXCR and lists one record per CDR3 protein. Seen here are under 35,000 distinct CDR3 sequences, over 40% observed once, and the top ten hold 15% to 17%. The TCR originated in a donor of 50 years or more with non-small cell lung cancer. The specimen was PBMCs, collected before or after stereotactic body radiation therapy (not recorded which). V gene TRBV27 combines with J gene TRBJ2-3; D gene ambiguous. DNA of the CDR3: TGTGCCAGCAGTTTATCCCCAGTTGGGTGTAGGGATACGCAGTATTTT. Translated, it gives CASSLSPVGCRDTQYF.